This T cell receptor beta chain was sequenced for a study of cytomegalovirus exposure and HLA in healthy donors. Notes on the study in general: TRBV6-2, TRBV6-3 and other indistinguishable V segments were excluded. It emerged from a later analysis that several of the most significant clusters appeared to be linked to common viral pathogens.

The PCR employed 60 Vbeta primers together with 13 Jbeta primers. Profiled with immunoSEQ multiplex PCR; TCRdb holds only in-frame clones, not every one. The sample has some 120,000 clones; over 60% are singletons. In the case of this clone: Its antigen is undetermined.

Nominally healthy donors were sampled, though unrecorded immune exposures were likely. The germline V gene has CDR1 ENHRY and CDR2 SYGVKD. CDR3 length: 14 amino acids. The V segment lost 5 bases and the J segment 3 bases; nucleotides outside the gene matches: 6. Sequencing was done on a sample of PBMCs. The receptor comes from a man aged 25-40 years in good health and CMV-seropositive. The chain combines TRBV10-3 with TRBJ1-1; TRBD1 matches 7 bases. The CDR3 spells CAISTGRGYTEAFF. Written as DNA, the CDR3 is TGTGCCATCAGTACGGGCAGGGGGTACACTGAAGCTTTCTTT.